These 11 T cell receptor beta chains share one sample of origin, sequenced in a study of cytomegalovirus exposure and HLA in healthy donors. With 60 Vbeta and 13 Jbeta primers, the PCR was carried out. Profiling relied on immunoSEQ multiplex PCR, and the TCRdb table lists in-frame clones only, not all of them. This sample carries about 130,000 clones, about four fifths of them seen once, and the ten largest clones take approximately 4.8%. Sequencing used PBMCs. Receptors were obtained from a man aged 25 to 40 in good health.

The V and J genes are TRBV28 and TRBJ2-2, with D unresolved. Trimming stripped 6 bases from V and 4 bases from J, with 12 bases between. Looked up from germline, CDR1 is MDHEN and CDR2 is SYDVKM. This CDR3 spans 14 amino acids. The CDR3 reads CASRNPVSTGELFF. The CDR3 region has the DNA TGTGCCAGCAGGAACCCGGTCTCCACCGGGGAGCTGTTTTTT.

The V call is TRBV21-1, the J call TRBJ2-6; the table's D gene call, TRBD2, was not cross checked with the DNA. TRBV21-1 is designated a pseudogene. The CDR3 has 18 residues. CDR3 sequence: CASSKGSARHSGANVLTF. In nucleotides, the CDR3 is TGTGCCAGCAGCAAAGGTAGCGCTCGGCACTCTGGGGCCAACGTCCTGACTTTC.

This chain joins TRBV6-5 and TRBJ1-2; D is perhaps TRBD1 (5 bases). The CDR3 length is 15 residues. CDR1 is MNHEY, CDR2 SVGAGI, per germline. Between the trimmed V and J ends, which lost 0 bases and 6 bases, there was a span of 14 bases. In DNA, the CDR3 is TGTGCCAGCAGTTACTCGAATGATCGGGGGAATGGCTACACCTTC. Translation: CASSYSNDRGNGYTF.

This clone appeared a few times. CDR3 protein: CASSLWQGNEKLFF. DNA of the CDR3: TGTGCCAGCAGCTTATGGCAGGGGAATGAAAAACTGTTTTTT. The chain couples TRBV7-9 to TRBJ1-4, with D maybe TRBD1 (6 bases). The CDR3 runs 14 residues. Per the germline V gene, CDR1 is SEHNR and CDR2 is FQNEAQ (reference sequence). With 2 bases removed from V and 5 bases from J, the gap between germline ends came to 9 bases.

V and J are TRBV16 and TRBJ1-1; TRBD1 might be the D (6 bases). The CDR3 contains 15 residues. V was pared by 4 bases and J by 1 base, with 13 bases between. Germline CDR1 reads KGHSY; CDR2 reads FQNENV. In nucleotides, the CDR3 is TGTGCCAGCAGCCTAATTCCGGGACAGAACACTGAAGCTTTCTTT. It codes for CASSLIPGQNTEAFF.

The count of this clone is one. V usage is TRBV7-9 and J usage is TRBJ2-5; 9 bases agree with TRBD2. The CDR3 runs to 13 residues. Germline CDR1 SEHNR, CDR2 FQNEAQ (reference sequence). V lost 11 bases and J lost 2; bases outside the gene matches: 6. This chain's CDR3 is CAGSLAGQETQYF. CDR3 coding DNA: TGTGCCGGTTCGCTAGCGGGACAAGAGACCCAGTACTTC.

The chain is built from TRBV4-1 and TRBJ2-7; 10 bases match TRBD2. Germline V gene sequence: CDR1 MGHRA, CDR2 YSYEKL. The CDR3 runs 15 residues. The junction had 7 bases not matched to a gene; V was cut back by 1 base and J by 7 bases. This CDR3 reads CASSQGASGSSEQYF. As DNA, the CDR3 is TGCGCCAGCAGCCAAGGTGCTAGCGGGAGTAGTGAGCAGTACTTC.

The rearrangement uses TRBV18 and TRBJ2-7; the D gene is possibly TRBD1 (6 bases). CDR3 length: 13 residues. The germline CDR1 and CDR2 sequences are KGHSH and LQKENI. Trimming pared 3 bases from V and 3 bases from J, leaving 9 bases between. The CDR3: CASSPADSYEQYF. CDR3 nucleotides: TGTGCCAGCTCACCGGCGGACAGCTACGAGCAGTACTTC.

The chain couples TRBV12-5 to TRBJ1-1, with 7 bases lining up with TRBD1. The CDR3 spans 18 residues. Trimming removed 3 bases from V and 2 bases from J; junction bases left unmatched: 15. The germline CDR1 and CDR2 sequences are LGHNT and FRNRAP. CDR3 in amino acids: CASGFFLPQGQVNTEAFF. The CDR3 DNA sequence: TGTGCTAGTGGTTTTTTTCTTCCACAAGGACAGGTTAACACTGAAGCTTTCTTT.

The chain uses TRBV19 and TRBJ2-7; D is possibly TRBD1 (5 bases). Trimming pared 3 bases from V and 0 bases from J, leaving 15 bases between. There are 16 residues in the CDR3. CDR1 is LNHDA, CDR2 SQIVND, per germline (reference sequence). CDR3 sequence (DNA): TGTGCCAGTAGTATGGGGCAGCGACTGAACTCCTACGAGCAGTACTTC. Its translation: CASSMGQRLNSYEQYF.

The CDR3 is CASSINREWYEQYF. CDR3 sequence (DNA): TGTGCCAGTAGTATAAACAGGGAGTGGTACGAGCAGTACTTC. The gene calls are TRBV19 and TRBJ2-7; tentatively, D is TRBD1 (6 bases). CDR1 and CDR2 (germline): LNHDA, SQIVND (reference sequence). V was shortened by 2 bases and J by 4 bases, with 12 bases between the two germline ends. The CDR3 loop spans 14 amino acids.